These 19 T cell receptor beta chains originate from one sample sequenced in a study of T-cell memory formation after mild COVID-19. TCRdb re-derived calls from the 5' RACE reads in MiXCR, one entry per CDR3 protein. Of 250,000 or so distinct CDR3 sequences in the sample, under 20% were seen once. The material sequenced was PBMCs or a T cell subset sorted from them (not recorded which). The receptors shown here come from a man younger than 30 who had mild COVID-19 (a few samples of this study predate the infection). Cell type and time point are not known.

V is TRBV27 and J is TRBJ2-6, with D possibly being TRBD2 (5 bases). The V end was cut by 4 bases, the J end by 3 bases, with 19 bases between. Germline values: CDR1 MNHEY, CDR2 SMNVEV (reference sequence). The CDR3 runs to 18 residues. Here the CDR3 reads CASSSPRVGGHGANVLTF. The CDR3 DNA is TGTGCCAGCAGTTCGCCCCGCGTTGGCGGGCATGGGGCCAACGTCCTGACTTTC.

This clonotype has just a few counts. The chain links TRBV5-1 to TRBJ2-5; 7 bases are a match to TRBD2. The V and J ends lost 4 bases and 0 bases, in that order; junction bases with no gene match: 12. CDR3 length: 17 amino acids. Germline values: CDR1 SGHRS, CDR2 YFSETQ. CDR3 in DNA: TGCGCCAGCAGCCGTGGCCGGGACTACCACAACCAAGAGACCCAGTACTTC. Protein product: CASSRGRDYHNQETQYF.

The genes are TRBV20-1 and TRBJ2-7, with TRBD1 as a possible D gene (6 bases). Germline CDR1 and CDR2: DFQATT and SNEGSKA (reference sequence). This CDR3 comprises 15 residues. The V end lost 0 bases, the J end lost 5 bases, and 17 bases lay between the germline ends. The CDR3 DNA reads as TGCAGTGCTAGAGATATGGGGGCCGGTCCCCACGAGCAGTACGTC. Translating it yields CSARDMGAGPHEQYV.

The rearrangement joins TRBV2 to TRBJ1-1; D is unclear. V dropped 6 bases and J dropped 10 bases, with 12 bases sitting between them. Germline V CDR1 and CDR2: SNHLY, FYNNEI. The CDR3 is 11 residues long. CDR3 amino acids: CASRESRRAFF. DNA of the CDR3: TGTGCCAGCAGGGAAAGTAGACGAGCTTTCTTT.

This clonotype was seen repeatedly, ten times or more. This sequence joins TRBV7-2 and TRBJ2-3; D is unresolved. Trimming stripped 5 bases from V and 5 bases from J, with 8 bases between. The CDR3 has 12 amino acids. The V gene's germline CDR1 is SGHTA and CDR2 FQGNSA. The CDR3 DNA reads TGTGCCAGCAGCCCCAGACTAGATACGCAGTATTTT. Protein product: CASSPRLDTQYF.

This clonotype has a count of ten or more. This chain uses TRBV12-3 or TRBV12-4 with TRBJ1-1, with unresolved D. V was cut by 4 bases and J by 1 base, with 10 bases left in between. This CDR3 spans 14 amino acids. The DNA of the CDR3 is TGTGCCAGCAGTTCAGCAGATTCGAACACTGAAGCTTTCTTT. Protein product: CASSSADSNTEAFF.

This clonotype appeared a few times. The chain recombines TRBV10-3 with TRBJ1-2; 7 bases map to TRBD1. The CDR3 is made up of 15 amino acids. Germline V gives CDR1 ENHRY, CDR2 SYGVKD. The V segment lost 0 bases and the J segment 2 bases; nucleotides outside the gene matches: 3. CDR3 coding DNA: TGTGCCATCAGTGAGTCGGCCAGGGGGAACTATGGCTACACCTTC. Protein sequence: CAISESARGNYGYTF.

This clonotype was detected ten times or more. This rearrangement joins TRBV7-3 to TRBJ2-2; D unclear. Germline V gives CDR1 SGHTA, CDR2 FQGTGA. V was shortened by 4 bases and J by 5 bases, with 8 bases between the two germline ends. The CDR3 has 13 residues. Here the CDR3 reads CASSSGWTGELFF. DNA for the CDR3: TGTGCCAGCAGCTCCGGGTGGACCGGGGAGCTGTTTTTT.

This clonotype was counted a few times. The genes are TRBV6-2 or TRBV6-3 and TRBJ2-2; D gene uncertain. With 2 bases removed from V and 6 bases from J, the gap between germline ends came to 4 bases. The CDR3 is made up of 12 amino acids. Germline loops: CDR1 MNHEY, CDR2 SVGEGT. For the CDR3, the DNA is TGTGCCAGCAGTTACCCCCCCGGGGAGCTGTTTTTT. It specifies CASSYPPGELFF.

A word on this clonotype: A much larger clonotype is one base distant, so this may be a read error. This sequence joins TRBV6-1 and TRBJ1-5; the D gene is possibly TRBD1 (5 bases). V was pared by 4 bases and J by 9 bases, with 19 bases between. Germline V gene data show CDR1 as MNHNS and CDR2 as SASEGT. The CDR3 length is 15 residues. The CDR3 DNA follows: TGTGCCAGCAGTGGATTTCAGGGTAGGGTGTGGCCCCAGCATTTT. Protein sequence: CASSGFQGRVWPQHF.

The chain couples TRBV20-1 to TRBJ2-7; weak D call: TRBD1 (6 bases). Germline V gene lookup returns CDR1 DFQATT and CDR2 SNEGSKA (reference sequence). Trimming removed 5 bases at V and 5 bases at J, with 16 bases between. The CDR3 has 13 amino acids. The CDR3 DNA reads as TGCAGTGCTCCGCCCCCCAGGGGACACGAGCAGTACTTC. Translation: CSAPPPRGHEQYF.

The sample holds a few counts of this clonotype. The rearrangement links TRBV7-3 to TRBJ2-6; 8 bases are a match to TRBD1. This CDR3 is built from 18 residues. CDR1 and CDR2 (germline): SGHTA, FQGTGA. With V trimmed by 2 bases and J by 1 base, 7 bases remained unmatched. The CDR3 loop is CASSLSPGGSSGANVLTF. CDR3 DNA sequence: TGTGCCAGCAGCTTATCCCCAGGGGGCAGTTCTGGGGCCAACGTCCTGACTTTC. Full variable domain (outside the CDR3, taken from reference TRBV7-3 and TRBJ2-6): GAGVSQTPSNKVTEKGKYVELRCDPISGHTALYWYRQSLGQGPEFLIYFQGTGAADDSGLPNDRFFAVRPEGSVSTLKIQRTERGDSAVYLCASSLSPGGSSGANVLTFGAGSRLTVL.

The chain recombines TRBV6-6 with TRBJ1-5, with 7 bases lining up with TRBD1. The CDR3 is 13 residues long. V lost 8 bases, J lost 3 bases, and 4 bases stayed unmatched. From germline, CDR1 is MNHNY and CDR2 SVGAGI (reference sequence). CDR3 amino acids: CASGGQLNQPQHF. As DNA, the CDR3 is TGTGCCAGCGGGGGACAGCTCAATCAGCCCCAGCATTTT.

V is TRBV20-1 and J is TRBJ1-5; D possibly corresponds to TRBD1 (6 bases). There are 14 residues in the CDR3. V was trimmed by 1 base and J by 7 bases, leaving 14 bases between them. The germline V gene encodes CDR1 DFQATT and CDR2 SNEGSKA (reference sequence). The CDR3 sequence is CSARAGAVKQPQHF. CDR3 DNA sequence: TGCAGTGCTAGAGCAGGGGCAGTAAAACAGCCCCAGCATTTT.

This clonotype appeared a few times. An end of the junction differs from the germline gene, which may be a read error. V gene TRBV6-5 combines with J gene TRBJ2-5; D possibly corresponds to TRBD1 (5 bases). Germline lookup yields CDR1 MNHEY and CDR2 SVGAGI. The CDR3 consists of 14 residues. CDR3 bases: TGTGCCAGCAGTTGGACACTGCAGCAAGGGACCCAGTACTTC. The encoded protein is CASSWTLQQGTQYF.

This clonotype was observed a handful of times. The chain employs TRBV29-1 and TRBJ2-7; 10 bases are a match to TRBD1. J lost 4 bases, V lost 6 bases, and 15 bases had no gene match. CDR1 and CDR2 from the germline V gene are SQVTM and ANQGSEA. This CDR3 contains 16 residues. The CDR3 is CSVDRPGTGVSYEQYF. The CDR3 nucleotides are TGCAGCGTCGATCGTCCCGGGACAGGGGTGTCGTACGAGCAGTACTTC.

This clonotype was picked up many times. The V gene is TRBV18, the J gene TRBJ2-7; D is perhaps TRBD2 (5 bases). The CDR3 spans 12 residues. Trimming shortened V by 4 bases and J by 4 bases, and 8 bases separated the two germline ends. The germline V gene has CDR1 KGHSH and CDR2 LQKENI. CDR3 in amino acids: CASSRGGYEQYV. CDR3 DNA: TGTGCCAGCTCACGAGGAGGTTACGAGCAGTACGTC.

This clonotype has just a few counts. The gene calls are TRBV4-3 and TRBJ2-6; a weak D match, TRBD1 (5 bases). Germline V gene data show CDR1 as LGHNA and CDR2 as YSLEER. Trimming pared 2 bases from V and 2 bases from J, leaving 10 bases between. The CDR3 runs 16 residues. CDR3 sequence reads: CASSQPRVAGANVLTF. The CDR3 nucleotides read TGCGCCAGCAGCCAACCCAGGGTAGCTGGGGCCAACGTCCTGACTTTC.

The gene calls are TRBV7-2 and TRBJ1-2; TRBD1 aligns across 10 bases. This CDR3 has 14 amino acids. Germline CDR1 and CDR2: SGHTA and FQGNSA. V shed 6 bases, J shed 6 bases, and the junction held 7 bases outside the gene matches. The CDR3 spells CASRSRGQGNGYTF. The CDR3 coding sequence is TGTGCCAGCAGATCCAGGGGACAGGGGAATGGCTACACCTTC. Variable domain in full (rest from reference TRBV7-2 and TRBJ1-2): GAGVSQSPSNKVTEKGKDVELRCDPISGHTALYWYRQSLGQGLEFLIYFQGNSAPDKSGLPSDRFSAERTGGSVSTLTIQRTQQEDSAVYLCASRSRGQGNGYTFGSGTRLTVV.